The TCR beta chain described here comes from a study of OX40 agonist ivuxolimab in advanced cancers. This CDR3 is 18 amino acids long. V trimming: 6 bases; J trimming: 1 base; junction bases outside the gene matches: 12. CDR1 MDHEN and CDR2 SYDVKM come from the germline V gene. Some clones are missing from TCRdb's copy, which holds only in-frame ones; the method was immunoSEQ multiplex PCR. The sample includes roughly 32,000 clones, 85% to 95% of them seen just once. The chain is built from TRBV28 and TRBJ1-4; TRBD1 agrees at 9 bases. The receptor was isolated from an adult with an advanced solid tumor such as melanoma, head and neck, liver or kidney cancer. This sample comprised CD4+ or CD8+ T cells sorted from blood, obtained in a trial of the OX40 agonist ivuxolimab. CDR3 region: CASSPGQGVGGTNEKLFF. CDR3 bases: TGTGCCAGCAGCCCGGGACAGGGAGTCGGTGGAACTAATGAAAAACTGTTTTTT.